Below, 25 T cell receptor beta chains from the same sample are listed, as sequenced in a study of spatial heterogeneity in lung cancer. Time point here: sample taken at primary tumor resection. TCRdb recomputed calls from the 5' RACE reads with MiXCR, one row per CDR3 protein. The table lists some 16,000 distinct CDR3 sequences, 3.6% of them singletons. Sample: normal lung tissue next to the tumor, taken at surgery. These receptors all come from a male donor with early-stage non-small cell lung cancer.

This clonotype appeared a few times. This beta chain slipped into a library made for alpha chains as a stray read, so its size is not meaningful. The genes are TRBV13 and TRBJ2-1; 9 bases line up with TRBD2. The trim removed 5 bases at V and 9 bases at J, leaving 11 bases unmatched. This CDR3 spans 15 amino acids. Germline V gives CDR1 PRHDT, CDR2 FYEKMQ (reference sequence). The chain's CDR3 is CASSGAGTSIIEQFF. In DNA, the CDR3 is TGTGCCAGCAGCGGAGCCGGGACTAGCATTATTGAGCAGTTCTTC.

The sample holds many counts of this clonotype. This beta chain represents an off-target read in a library built for alpha chains; its size is of limited meaning. The chain has TRBV2 and TRBJ2-3; 10 nucleotides align to TRBD1. The junction had 3 bases not matched to a gene; V was cut back by 7 bases and J by 5 bases. The germline V gene has CDR1 SNHLY and CDR2 FYNNEI. The CDR3 sequence is 13 residues long. The CDR3 DNA is TGTGCCAGCACCGGGACAGGGGTAGATACGCAGTATTTT. Protein sequence: CASTGTGVDTQYF.

This clonotype has a count of ten or more. This beta chain is off target for a library built for alpha chains, so its abundance means little. V and J are TRBV29-1 and TRBJ2-7; possibly TRBD1 or TRBD2 for D (5 bases each). V lost 3 bases, J lost 3 bases, and 12 bases lay in between. Germline V gene data show CDR1 as SQVTM and CDR2 as ANQGSEA. This CDR3 has 13 residues. DNA of the CDR3: TGCAGCGTTGAGGCAGCGAGGGGCTACGAGCAGTACTTC. Residues: CSVEAARGYEQYF.

This clonotype qualifies as medium-sized (0.01 to 0.1%). Since the library was made to target alpha chains, this beta chain is a stray read and its abundance is not meaningful. V usage is TRBV29-1 and J usage is TRBJ1-2; the D is unclear. V gave up 0 bases and J gave up 4 bases, with 6 bases separating them. This CDR3 spans 12 amino acids. The germline gives CDR1 SQVTM, CDR2 ANQGSEA. CDR3 DNA: TGCAGCGTTGAAGATCGGGGCTATGGCTACACCTTC. It encodes CSVEDRGYGYTF. Complete variable domain (other parts from reference TRBV29-1 and TRBJ1-2): SAVISQKPSRDICQRGTSLTIQCQVDSQVTMMFWYRQQPGQSLTLIATANQGSEATYESGFVIDKFPISRPNLTFSTLTVSNMSPEDSSIYLCSVEDRGYGYTFGSGTRLTVV.

This clonotype was seen many times. Within a library made for alpha chains, this beta chain is off target, and its count is uninformative. The CDR3 sequence: CAITPRDEGNGYTF. In DNA form, the CDR3 reads TGTGCCATCACTCCCCGGGACGAGGGCAATGGCTACACCTTC. This sequence joins TRBV10-3 and TRBJ1-2; TRBD1 is a possible D gene (5 bases). The CDR3 totals 14 residues. Germline V lookup: CDR1 ENHRY, CDR2 SYGVKD. V shed 7 bases and J shed 6 bases, with 18 bases lying between them.

This clonotype was counted many times. This beta chain is an off-target read within a library intended for alpha chains, so its frequency means little. This chain connects TRBV6-5 to TRBJ1-3; possibly TRBD1 for D (5 bases). With 6 bases removed from V and 2 bases from J, the gap between germline ends came to 11 bases. Looked up from germline, CDR1 is MNHEY and CDR2 is SVGAGI. This CDR3 comprises 14 residues. CDR3 nucleotide sequence: TGTGCCAGCAGCTACGGGACCGCTGGAAACACCATATATTTT. Its translation: CASSYGTAGNTIYF.

This clonotype was seen many times. A library made for alpha chains picked up this beta chain off target, so its size means little. The genes are TRBV7-2 and TRBJ1-4; no reliable D call. CDR3 size: 11 residues. V was pared by 2 bases and J by 7 bases, with 2 bases between. Germline V lookup: CDR1 SGHTA, CDR2 FQGNSA. The CDR3 sequence: CASSLTEKLFF. The CDR3 coding sequence is TGTGCCAGCAGCTTAACTGAAAAACTGTTTTTT.

This clonotype was seen at least ten times. Being off target in a library aimed at alpha chains, this beta chain has a size of little meaning. CDR3 in amino acids: CASSWTGGSYNEQFF. Here the CDR3 DNA reads TGTGCCAGCAGCTGGACAGGGGGCTCCTACAATGAGCAGTTCTTC. V is TRBV7-2 and J is TRBJ2-1; 10 positions agree with TRBD1. The CDR3 is 15 amino acids. Looked up from germline, CDR1 is SGHTA and CDR2 is FQGNSA. V shed 4 bases and J 0 bases; nucleotides not matched to a gene: 0.

This clonotype showed up many times. This beta chain is a stray sequence in a library constructed for alpha chains; its clone size is not meaningful. The CDR3 nucleotides read TGTGCCAGCAGCCCGACACTAGCGGGCGGTCGGGATACGCAGTATTTT. Translation gives CASSPTLAGGRDTQYF. V is TRBV7-2 and J is TRBJ2-3; TRBD2 matches at 9 bases. With V trimmed by 5 bases and J by 6 bases, 12 bases remained unmatched. The CDR3 totals 16 residues. In germline, CDR1 is SGHTA, CDR2 FQGNSA.

This clonotype occurred many times. This beta chain is off target for a library built for alpha chains, so its abundance means little. CDR3 sequence reads: CASSQDKVGRRQETQYF. Here the CDR3 DNA reads TGTGCCAGCAGCCAAGATAAGGTCGGCAGAAGACAAGAGACCCAGTACTTC. The rearrangement joins TRBV14 to TRBJ2-5; D gene ambiguous. The germline CDR1 and CDR2 sequences are SGHDN and FVKESK. The CDR3 loop spans 17 amino acids. V lost 0 bases and J 2 bases, leaving 16 bases between the germline ends.

This clonotype was observed many times. The size of this beta chain means little, since it is a stray read in a library made for alpha chains. The chain has TRBV7-2 and TRBJ2-7; 7 bases agree with TRBD2. The J segment lost 6 bases and the V segment lost 7 bases, leaving 9 bases of the junction unmatched. The CDR3 is made up of 13 amino acids. CDR1 is SGHTA, CDR2 FQGNSA, per germline. In DNA, the CDR3 is TGTGCCAGCACCCCACGGGGGGTATCCGAGCAGTACTTC. Translating gives CASTPRGVSEQYF.

This clonotype came up many times. This beta chain slipped into a library made for alpha chains as a stray read, so its size is not meaningful. V is TRBV6-6 and J is TRBJ2-1, with D uncertain. The CDR3 loop spans 17 amino acids. Trimming removed 2 bases at V and 1 base at J, with 15 bases between. Germline V lookup: CDR1 MNHNY, CDR2 SVGAGI (reference sequence). The CDR3 DNA follows: TGTGCCAGCAGTTACCGAGATCCGGGCAGATCCTACAATGAGCAGTTCTTC. This translates into CASSYRDPGRSYNEQFF.

Note on this clonotype: This beta chain came through as a stray read in a library set up for alpha chains, and its size says little. The chain couples TRBV11-2 to TRBJ2-3, with D possibly being TRBD2 (5 bases). The CDR3 is made up of 14 amino acids. V lost 6 bases to trimming and J lost 5 bases, with 15 bases between them. Germline V gene data show CDR1 as SGHAT and CDR2 as FQNNGV. In DNA, the CDR3 is TGTGCCAGCAGTACACTAACGGGAATAGATACGCAGTATTTT. Translated: CASSTLTGIDTQYF.

This clonotype was recorded at least ten times. Since the library was made to target alpha chains, this beta chain is a stray read and its abundance is not meaningful. This chain links TRBV29-1 with TRBJ2-7; D gene unclear. Trimming cost V 5 bases and J 4 bases, with 21 bases left between them. CDR3 length: 15 residues. In germline, CDR1 is SQVTM, CDR2 ANQGSEA. The chain's CDR3 is CSVSISSGFFYEQYF. DNA of the CDR3: TGCAGCGTTTCTATTTCATCCGGCTTCTTTTACGAGCAGTACTTC.

This clonotype was observed at least ten times. Possible read error: a much larger clone is one base away. This beta chain slipped into a library made for alpha chains as a stray read, so its size is not meaningful. The chain recombines TRBV3-1 with TRBJ2-2, with D perhaps matching TRBD2 (5 bases). The germline gives CDR1 LGHDT, CDR2 YNNKEL (reference sequence). The CDR3 runs 14 residues. CDR3 protein: CVSSQIAKTGELFF. CDR3 sequence (DNA): TGTGTCAGCAGCCAGATAGCGAAAACCGGGGAGCTGTTTTTT.

This clonotype has a count of ten or more. This beta chain is an off-target read within a library intended for alpha chains, so its frequency means little. The chain joins TRBV5-4 to TRBJ1-2, with 7 nucleotides matching TRBD1. The CDR3 covers 16 residues. CDR1 is SGHNT and CDR2 is YYREEE in the germline V gene (reference sequence). J was trimmed by 4 bases and V by 0 bases; bases with no gene match: 9. CDR3 nucleotide sequence: TGTGCCAGCAGCTTGGCCGGGACAGTTTATTCCTATGGCTACACCTTC. Translated, it gives CASSLAGTVYSYGYTF.

At least ten counts were recorded for this clonotype. This beta chain is a stray read from a library made for alpha chains; its abundance is not meaningful. This sequence joins TRBV20-1 and TRBJ2-7; TRBD2 matches at 8 bases. The CDR3 runs 14 residues. CDR1 DFQATT and CDR2 SNEGSKA come from the germline V gene (reference sequence). J was trimmed by 1 base and V by 5 bases; bases with no gene match: 7. The CDR3 nucleotides read TGCAGTGCTTTCCGGCGGGGGGCGTCCTACGAGCAGTACTTC. Amino acid sequence: CSAFRRGASYEQYF.

This clonotype is medium-sized within its sample. This beta chain was picked up by a library intended for alpha chains and is off target, so its count carries little meaning. The chain has TRBV11-1 and TRBJ2-1; D gene unclear. This CDR3 has 11 amino acids. From germline, CDR1 is SGHAT and CDR2 FQDESV (reference sequence). V lost 4 bases and J 12 bases, leaving 10 bases between the germline ends. CDR3 in DNA: TGTGCCAGCAGCTCGGAGAGTCCGCAGTTCTTC. This codes for CASSSESPQFF. The whole variable domain, filled in from reference TRBV11-1 and TRBJ2-1, reads EAEVAQSPRYKITEKSQAVAFWCDPISGHATLYWYRQILGQGPELLVQFQDESVVDDSQLPKDRFSAERLKGVDSTLKIQPAELGDSAMYLCASSSESPQFFGPGTRLTVL.

This clonotype has at least ten counts. The size of this beta chain means little, since it is a stray read in a library made for alpha chains. The rearrangement joins TRBV5-1 to TRBJ2-7; TRBD2 matches at 8 bases. The germline CDR1 and CDR2 sequences are SGHRS and YFSETQ. The CDR3 contains 13 residues. The V gene end was trimmed by 2 bases and the J gene end by 5 bases; junction bases not matched to a gene: 3. The CDR3 protein is CASSFQRENEQYF. CDR3 coding DNA: TGCGCCAGCAGCTTCCAGCGGGAGAACGAGCAGTACTTC.

At least ten counts were recorded for this clonotype. This beta chain slipped into a library made for alpha chains as a stray read, so its size is not meaningful. This rearrangement joins TRBV6-6 to TRBJ1-5; D gene uncertain. V was cut by 7 bases and J by 4 bases, with 11 bases left in between. In germline, CDR1 is MNHNY, CDR2 SVGAGI (reference sequence). The CDR3 is 13 amino acids. Here the CDR3 reads CASKLRVNQPQHF. CDR3 bases: TGTGCCAGCAAGTTAAGGGTAAATCAGCCCCAGCATTTT.

This clonotype was seen ten or more times. This beta chain was picked up by a library intended for alpha chains and is off target, so its count carries little meaning. The V gene is TRBV2, the J gene TRBJ1-6; no clear D gene. V dropped 4 bases and J dropped 3 bases, with 19 bases sitting between them. The CDR3 is 18 amino acids. Germline CDR1 is SNHLY and CDR2 is FYNNEI. The CDR3 loop is CASSGVQAQDYYNSPLHF. Written as DNA, the CDR3 is TGTGCCAGCAGTGGGGTCCAGGCGCAAGACTACTATAATTCACCCCTCCACTTT.

Sample share makes this clonotype medium-sized. This beta chain is off target for a library built for alpha chains, so its abundance means little. The J gene is TRBJ1-5, the V gene TRBV20-1; D call uncertain. V gave up 5 bases and J gave up 4 bases, with 15 bases separating them. Germline V gene data show CDR1 as DFQATT and CDR2 as SNEGSKA (reference sequence). This CDR3 is built from 14 residues. CDR3 region: CSAASAALNQPQHF. CDR3 sequence (DNA): TGCAGTGCTGCCTCAGCGGCTTTGAATCAGCCCCAGCATTTT.

This clonotype was seen at least ten times. Since the library was made to target alpha chains, this beta chain is a stray read and its abundance is not meaningful. This chain links TRBV7-2 with TRBJ2-3, with TRBD2 matching 12 bases. This CDR3 contains 16 residues. Germline V gene lookup returns CDR1 SGHTA and CDR2 FQGNSA. V was clipped by 5 bases and J by 4 bases; unmatched bases: 7. Here the CDR3 DNA reads TGTGCCAGCAGCCCGACTAGCGGGGGAACTTCAGATACGCAGTATTTT. Protein sequence: CASSPTSGGTSDTQYF.

This clonotype ranks as medium-sized. The library was prepared for alpha chains; this beta chain is a stray read, so its frequency means little. The gene calls are TRBV24-1 and TRBJ2-1; the D is unclear. V was clipped by 5 bases and J by 2 bases, with 21 bases between them. There are 18 residues in the CDR3. Germline-derived CDR1 and CDR2 are KGHDR and SFDVKD. CDR3 loop: CATSASYLVDDPYNEQFF. The CDR3 bases are TGTGCCACCAGTGCGTCTTACTTAGTAGACGATCCCTACAATGAGCAGTTCTTC.

This clonotype was detected many times. Being off target in a library aimed at alpha chains, this beta chain has a size of little meaning. The chain joins TRBV20-1 to TRBJ2-1; a weak D match, TRBD2 (5 bases). Trimming took 5 bases from V and 7 from J, leaving 15 bases between them. CDR3 length: 13 residues. Germline-derived CDR1 and CDR2 are DFQATT and SNEGSKA (reference sequence). DNA for the CDR3: TGCAGTGCTTCTCGCCCTGGGGAGAATGAGCAGTTCTTC. Translated, it gives CSASRPGENEQFF.